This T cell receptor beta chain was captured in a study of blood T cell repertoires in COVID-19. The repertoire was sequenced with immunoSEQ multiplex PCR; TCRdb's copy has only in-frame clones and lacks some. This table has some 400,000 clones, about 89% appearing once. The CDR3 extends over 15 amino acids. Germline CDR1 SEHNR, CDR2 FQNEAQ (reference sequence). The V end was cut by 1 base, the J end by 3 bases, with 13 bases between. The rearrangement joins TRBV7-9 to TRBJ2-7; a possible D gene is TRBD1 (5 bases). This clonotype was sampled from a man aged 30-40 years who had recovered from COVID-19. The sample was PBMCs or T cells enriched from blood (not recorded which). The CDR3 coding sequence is TGTGCCAGCAGCTTAGGACAATCAGGGAACTACGAGCAGTACTTC. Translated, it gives CASSLGQSGNYEQYF.